The clone carrying this T cell receptor beta chain was counted at least ten times. Its target is not known. Between the trimmed V and J ends, which lost 4 bases and 5 bases, there was a span of 9 bases. Per germline, CDR1 KGHSH and CDR2 LQKENI. The CDR3 has 12 residues. These data originate in a study of T cells after yellow fever vaccination. Turning to the study itself: Fractions with few cells were prepared using SMART-Seq v4 Ultra Low Input. General observations from the study: Among all clonotypes, a small share was observed in both CD4 and CD8 compartments. Weaker in magnitude, the secondary response showed a faster peak on day 5 versus 15. Primary-vaccination clones mostly resurfaced post-booster (about 96% CD4, 75% to 90% CD8).

TCRdb re-called the 5' RACE reads through MiXCR, storing one row per CDR3 protein. Among 150,000 to 200,000 distinct CDR3 sequences listed, approximately 10% were seen once. The chain carries TRBV18 and TRBJ2-7, with D unclear. This TCR was sampled from a man aged 18 to 35 who received the YFV17D yellow fever vaccine. The starting material was CD8+ T cells sorted from PBMCs, obtained 45 days after the yellow fever booster vaccination. CDR3 sequence reads: CASSLPGNEQYV. The CDR3 DNA reads TGTGCCAGCTCACTTCCTGGGAACGAGCAGTACGTC.